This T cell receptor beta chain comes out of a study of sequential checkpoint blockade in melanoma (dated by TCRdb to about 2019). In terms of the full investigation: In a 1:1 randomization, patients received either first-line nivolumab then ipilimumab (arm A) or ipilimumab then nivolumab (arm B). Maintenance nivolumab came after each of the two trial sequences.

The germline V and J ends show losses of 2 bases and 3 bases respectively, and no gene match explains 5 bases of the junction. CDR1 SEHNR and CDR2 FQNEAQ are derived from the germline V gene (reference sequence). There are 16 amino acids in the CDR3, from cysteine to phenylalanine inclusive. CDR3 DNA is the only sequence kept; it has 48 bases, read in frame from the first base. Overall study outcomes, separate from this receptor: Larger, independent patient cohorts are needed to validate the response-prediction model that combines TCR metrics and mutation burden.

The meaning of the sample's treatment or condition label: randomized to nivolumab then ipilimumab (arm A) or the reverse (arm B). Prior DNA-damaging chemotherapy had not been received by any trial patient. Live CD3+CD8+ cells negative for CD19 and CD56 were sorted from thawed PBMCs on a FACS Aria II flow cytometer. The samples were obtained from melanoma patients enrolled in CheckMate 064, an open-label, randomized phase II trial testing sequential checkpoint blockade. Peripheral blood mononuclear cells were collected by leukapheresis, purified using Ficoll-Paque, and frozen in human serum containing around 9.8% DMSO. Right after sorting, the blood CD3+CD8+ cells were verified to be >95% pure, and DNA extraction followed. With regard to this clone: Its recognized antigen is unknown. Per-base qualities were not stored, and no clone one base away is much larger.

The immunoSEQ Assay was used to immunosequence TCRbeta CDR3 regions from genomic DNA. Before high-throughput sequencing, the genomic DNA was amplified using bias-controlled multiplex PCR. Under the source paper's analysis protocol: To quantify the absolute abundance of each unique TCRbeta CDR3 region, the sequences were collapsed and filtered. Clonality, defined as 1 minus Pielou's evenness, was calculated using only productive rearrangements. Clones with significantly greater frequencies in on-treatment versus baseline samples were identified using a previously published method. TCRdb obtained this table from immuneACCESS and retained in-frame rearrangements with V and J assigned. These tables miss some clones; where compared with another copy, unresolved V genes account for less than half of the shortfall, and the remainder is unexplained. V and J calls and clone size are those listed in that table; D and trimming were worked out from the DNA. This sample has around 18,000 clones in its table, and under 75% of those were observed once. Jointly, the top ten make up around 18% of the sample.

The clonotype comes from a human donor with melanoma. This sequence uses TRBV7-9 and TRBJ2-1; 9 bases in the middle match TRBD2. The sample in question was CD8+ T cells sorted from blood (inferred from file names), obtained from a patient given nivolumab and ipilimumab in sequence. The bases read TGTGCCAGCAGCTTATCCCTAGCGGGATACTACAATGAGCAGTTCTTC. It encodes CASSLSLAGYYNEQFF.